This entry is about one T cell receptor (beta chain). Its target is not known. The CDR3 covers 17 residues. Trimming took 0 bases from V and 7 from J, leaving 19 bases between them. Germline V gene lookup returns CDR1 SGHAT and CDR2 FQNNGV. The data belong to a study of a mutant IDH1 vaccine in newly diagnosed glioma. Produced via immunoSEQ multiplex PCR; TCRdb's table is partial and in-frame only. The repertoire holds 88,000 or so clones, with 65% to 90% as singletons. Time point denoted: week 23, last vaccination. Vaccination used 300 ug of mutant IDH1 20-mer peptide per dose, with topical imiquimod. Here the sequenced sample was PBMCs, taken from a glioma patient whose treatment included an IDH1 peptide vaccine. The chain recombines TRBV11-2 with TRBJ1-5; D may be TRBD1 (6 bases). This clonotype was obtained from a man aged 30 to 45 with glioma. Some clones in this sample may be carry-over from other donors' samples. The CDR3 DNA follows: TGTGCCAGCAGCTTAGATGGGTCAGGGGACTTAGGCCAGCCCCAGCATTTT. The encoded protein is CASSLDGSGDLGQPQHF.